Following are 6 T cell receptor beta chains from one sample sequenced in a study of graft-versus-host responses after intestinal transplantation. TCRdb keeps only in-frame clones here, not all; method: immunoSEQ multiplex PCR. Altogether more than 95,000 clones are present, 90% to 95% being singletons, with the ten largest covering around 1%. Their target antigens are unknown. The sample in question was unstimulated CD8+ T cells sorted from spleen or lymph node cells, obtained before intestinal transplant. These receptors all come from a human donor who received an intestinal transplant.

This clone was picked up one time. This chain joins TRBV27 and TRBJ1-5; D possibly corresponds to TRBD1 (5 bases). The germline V gene has CDR1 MNHEY and CDR2 SMNVEV (reference sequence). With 1 base removed from V and 2 bases from J, the gap between germline ends came to 6 bases. The CDR3 has 14 amino acids. The CDR3 is CASSLWGGNQPQHF. The CDR3 DNA is TGTGCCAGCAGTTTATGGGGGGGCAATCAGCCCCAGCATTTT.

The chain couples TRBV6-1 to TRBJ2-7; tentatively, D is TRBD1 or TRBD2 (5 bases each). CDR1 and CDR2 from the germline V gene are MNHNS and SASEGT. CDR3 length: 16 amino acids. Trimming took 4 bases from V and 3 from J, leaving 19 bases between them. CDR3 nucleotides: TGTGCCAGCAGTGGCCCAGGGAAAGAGGGCTACTACGAGCAGTACTTC. As protein: CASSGPGKEGYYEQYF.

This clone has a single count. CDR3 loop: CATMVVGDYYNEQFF. In nucleotides, the CDR3 is TGTGCCACCATGGTGGTGGGGGACTATTACAATGAGCAGTTCTTC. This rearrangement joins TRBV27 to TRBJ2-1, with TRBD2 identical over 7 bases. The CDR3 runs to 15 residues. Germline CDR1 is MNHEY and CDR2 is SMNVEV (reference sequence). The ends lost 10 bases at V and 4 bases at J; junction bases unmatched: 13.

The chain uses TRBV27 and TRBJ1-1; D may be TRBD1 (5 bases). The V gene's germline CDR1 is MNHEY and CDR2 SMNVEV (reference sequence). The CDR3 contains 12 residues. V was trimmed by 6 bases and J by 4 bases, leaving 9 bases between them. CDR3 coding DNA: TGTGCCAGCAGGCAGGGCGCCACTGAAGCTTTCTTT. Amino acid sequence: CASRQGATEAFF.

The chain employs TRBV29-1 and TRBJ1-2; 9 bases match TRBD1. From germline, CDR1 is SQVTM and CDR2 ANQGSEA. The CDR3 has 15 residues. V dropped 5 bases and J dropped 2; count of bases not matched to a gene: 9. The CDR3 DNA reads as TGCAGCGTTTCGGGACAGGGTCGTTTAAACTATGGCTACACCTTC. It encodes CSVSGQGRLNYGYTF.

J is TRBJ2-1 and V is TRBV7-6; 8 bases map to TRBD2. CDR1 is SGHVS and CDR2 is FNYEAQ in the germline V gene. The CDR3 consists of 15 residues. J lost 3 bases, V lost 5 bases, and 6 bases had no gene match. The CDR3 region has the DNA TGTGCCAGCAGCCTGACGGGGGGGCTCTACAATGAGCAGTTCTTC. This translates into CASSLTGGLYNEQFF.